The 20 T cell receptor beta chains in this list originate from one sample, sequenced in a study of cytomegalovirus exposure and HLA in healthy donors. The PCR contained 60 Vbeta and 13 Jbeta primers. The method was immunoSEQ multiplex PCR; TCRdb's version includes in-frame clones alone and lacks a portion of them. Found here are around 200,000 clones, 70% of them singletons; the top ten hold 2.6%. Sequences were obtained from PBMCs. Receptor source: a man aged 35-49 years in good health and CMV-seropositive.

The rearrangement joins TRBV5-1 to TRBJ2-3; 9 bases line up with TRBD1. J lost 5 bases, V lost 3 bases, and 4 bases had no gene match. Germline V gene lookup returns CDR1 SGHRS and CDR2 YFSETQ. This CDR3 region has 14 residues. CDR3 in DNA: TGCGCCAGCAGCTCGACAGGGGGGGAAGATACGCAGTATTTT. As protein: CASSSTGGEDTQYF.

The V gene is TRBV5-4, the J gene TRBJ2-3; 8 bases are shared with TRBD2. The CDR3 spans 16 residues. The V gene's germline CDR1 is SGHNT and CDR2 YYREEE (reference sequence). J was trimmed by 4 bases and V by 5 bases; bases with no gene match: 12. The CDR3 nucleotides read TGTGCCAGCAGTTGGAGTAGCGGGGTTCGTCCAGATACGCAGTATTTT. Translating gives CASSWSSGVRPDTQYF.

V usage is TRBV7-2 and J usage is TRBJ2-1, with 12 bases identical to TRBD2. This CDR3 is built from 16 residues. From germline, CDR1 is SGHTA and CDR2 FQGNSA. The J segment lost 7 bases and the V segment lost 4 bases, leaving 8 bases of the junction unmatched. The CDR3 sequence is CASSSELAGGGNEQFF. The CDR3 DNA reads TGTGCCAGCAGCTCTGAACTAGCGGGGGGCGGGAATGAGCAGTTCTTC.

The chain recombines TRBV28 with TRBJ2-2; TRBD1 matches 7 bases. V shed 2 bases, J shed 7 bases, and the junction held 7 bases outside the gene matches. The CDR3 loop spans 15 amino acids. The germline CDR1 and CDR2 sequences are MDHEN and SYDVKM. The CDR3 spells CASSLLDRAGGELFF. The CDR3 nucleotides read TGTGCCAGCAGTTTACTCGACAGGGCAGGCGGGGAGCTGTTTTTT.

The chain has TRBV27 and TRBJ2-1; unclear D gene. This CDR3 is built from 13 residues. Germline CDR1 and CDR2: MNHEY and SMNVEV (reference sequence). V lost 2 bases and J 9 bases, leaving 11 bases between the germline ends. The CDR3 protein is CASSLNLAPEQFF. The CDR3 region has the DNA TGTGCCAGCAGTTTAAATTTAGCACCTGAGCAGTTCTTC.

The CDR3 spells CASSVGLGLTAGHGYTF. CDR3 DNA sequence: TGTGCCAGCAGCGTCGGTCTCGGCCTTACCGCAGGTCATGGCTACACCTTC. This sequence joins TRBV9 and TRBJ1-2; D gene unclear. V was cut by 2 bases and J by 6 bases, with 23 bases left in between. This CDR3 spans 17 amino acids. In germline, CDR1 is SGDLS, CDR2 YYNGEE.

The rearrangement joins TRBV15 to TRBJ2-3, with 7 bases aligning to TRBD2. The CDR3 length is 15 residues. With 2 bases clipped from V and 5 bases from J, the junction kept 7 bases outside the gene matches. Per germline, CDR1 LNHNV and CDR2 YYDKDF (reference sequence). In DNA form, the CDR3 reads TGTGCCACCAGCAGACTACGAGCGGGGATAGATACGCAGTATTTT. Translation: CATSRLRAGIDTQYF.

The gene calls are TRBV5-1 and TRBJ1-2; D unclear. The CDR3 sequence is 15 residues long. Germline CDR1 SGHRS, CDR2 YFSETQ. Between the trimmed V and J ends, which lost 0 bases and 8 bases, there was a span of 17 bases. For the CDR3, the DNA is TGCGCCAGCAGCTTGGCCGGAACCGAGGCTGCGGGCTACACCTTC. This gives the protein CASSLAGTEAAGYTF.

This clone has more than one count but fewer than ten. CDR3 sequence reads: CASSPVLQRWEQYF. The CDR3 coding sequence is TGTGCCAGCAGCCCCGTGTTACAGCGGTGGGAGCAGTACTTC. The chain recombines TRBV6-5 with TRBJ2-7, with D tentatively TRBD2 (5 bases). V dropped 6 bases and J dropped 7 bases, with 19 bases sitting between them. CDR3 size: 14 residues. Germline CDR1 MNHEY, CDR2 SVGAGI.

J is TRBJ2-2 and V is TRBV19, with D perhaps TRBD1 (5 bases). The ends were cut back, 1 base at V and 9 bases at J, with 15 bases in the middle. The CDR3 is 15 residues long. CDR1 and CDR2 from the germline V gene are LNHDA and SQIVND (reference sequence). The DNA of the CDR3 is TGTGCCAGTAGTATAGGTGGGGCATCGTCCAGGGAGCTGTTTTTT. It encodes CASSIGGASSRELFF.

This chain connects TRBV6-1 to TRBJ2-2; TRBD2 aligns across 10 bases. This CDR3 is built from 16 residues. J gave up 5 bases and V 4 bases, and 7 bases lay outside the gene matches. Germline-derived CDR1 and CDR2 are MNHNS and SASEGT. The CDR3 region is CASSVGAGGLTGELFF. CDR3 sequence (DNA): TGTGCCAGCAGTGTGGGAGCGGGGGGGCTGACCGGGGAGCTGTTTTTT.

The rearrangement joins TRBV28 to TRBJ2-7, with TRBD2 matching over 11 bases. The CDR3 sequence is 15 residues long. V lost 4 bases, J lost 0 bases, and 2 bases stayed unmatched. The V gene's germline CDR1 is MDHEN and CDR2 SYDVKM. The CDR3 protein is CASSSGTSGSYEQYF. CDR3 coding DNA: TGTGCCAGCAGTTCTGGGACTAGCGGCTCCTACGAGCAGTACTTC. The whole variable domain, filled in from reference TRBV28 and TRBJ2-7, reads DVKVTQSSRYLVKRTGEKVFLECVQDMDHENMFWYRQDPGLGLRLIYFSYDVKMKEKGDIPEGYSVSREKKERFSLILESASTNQTSMYLCASSSGTSGSYEQYFGPGTRLTVT.

The gene calls are TRBV6-5 and TRBJ1-2; D is ambiguous. Trimming removed 5 bases from V and 0 bases from J, with 4 bases in between. Germline V CDR1 and CDR2: MNHEY, SVGAGI. The CDR3 is made up of 12 amino acids. CDR3 nucleotides: TGTGCCAGCAGTGAGTCTAACTATGGCTACACCTTC. It specifies CASSESNYGYTF.

This clone was seen only a few times. The chain uses TRBV7-2 and TRBJ2-2; 8 bases agree with TRBD2. The CDR3 length is 16 residues. The germline V gene encodes CDR1 SGHTA and CDR2 FQGNSA. V trimming: 6 bases; J trimming: 7 bases; junction bases outside the gene matches: 13. CDR3 DNA sequence: TGTGCCAGCAGTACACCTCGGGGGGGCCGGGACGGGGAGCTGTTTTTT. As protein: CASSTPRGGRDGELFF.

This chain links TRBV2 with TRBJ2-5; TRBD2 agrees at 9 bases. There are 15 residues in the CDR3. The germline gives CDR1 SNHLY, CDR2 FYNNEI. The V and J ends lost 4 bases and 5 bases, in that order; junction bases with no gene match: 8. CDR3 sequence: CASSVSSGVWETQYF. The CDR3 nucleotides are TGTGCCAGCAGTGTATCTAGCGGGGTTTGGGAGACCCAGTACTTC.

V is TRBV5-6 and J is TRBJ1-2; D is perhaps TRBD1 (6 bases). With 0 bases removed from V and 5 bases from J, the gap between germline ends came to 14 bases. Germline V CDR1 and CDR2: SGHDT, YYEEEE. The CDR3 loop spans 15 amino acids. CDR3 region: CASSLDQGSRYGYTF. CDR3 nucleotides: TGTGCCAGCAGCTTGGACCAGGGGTCACGTTATGGCTACACCTTC.

This clone was detected a few times. The V gene is TRBV15, the J gene TRBJ1-5; D gene ambiguous. The length of the CDR3 is 14 residues. Trimming took 1 base from V and 6 from J, leaving 10 bases between them. Per germline, CDR1 LNHNV and CDR2 YYDKDF (reference sequence). In DNA form, the CDR3 reads TGTGCCACCAGCAGAGCCGGTATTAGTCAGCCCCAGCATTTT. Protein: CATSRAGISQPQHF.

The chain recombines TRBV5-1 with TRBJ2-2; 11 bases agree with TRBD1. The V gene's germline CDR1 is SGHRS and CDR2 YFSETQ. This CDR3 is 15 amino acids long. V gave up 9 bases and J gave up 7 bases; unmatched junction bases: 11. The CDR3 DNA is TGCGCCACCAAACCGGGACAGGGGGTCGGCGGGGAGCTGTTTTTT. This translates into CATKPGQGVGGELFF.

This chain connects TRBV5-4 to TRBJ1-1; TRBD1 might be the D (6 bases). Per the germline V gene, CDR1 is SGHNT and CDR2 is YYREEE (reference sequence). Trimming stripped 4 bases from V and 5 bases from J, with 18 bases between. This CDR3 comprises 15 residues. The CDR3 sequence: CASSPDGGGRTEAFF. CDR3 in DNA: TGTGCCAGCAGCCCAGACGGGGGGGGCAGGACTGAAGCTTTCTTT.

The J gene is TRBJ1-4, the V gene TRBV12-5, with 7 bases aligning to TRBD1. The CDR3 length is 19 residues. Germline V gene data show CDR1 as LGHNT and CDR2 as FRNRAP. V lost 3 bases and J lost 4; bases outside the gene matches: 17. Here the CDR3 reads CASGFHSREQGFYNEKLFF. As DNA, the CDR3 is TGTGCTAGTGGTTTCCATAGTCGGGAACAGGGGTTTTATAATGAAAAACTGTTTTTT.